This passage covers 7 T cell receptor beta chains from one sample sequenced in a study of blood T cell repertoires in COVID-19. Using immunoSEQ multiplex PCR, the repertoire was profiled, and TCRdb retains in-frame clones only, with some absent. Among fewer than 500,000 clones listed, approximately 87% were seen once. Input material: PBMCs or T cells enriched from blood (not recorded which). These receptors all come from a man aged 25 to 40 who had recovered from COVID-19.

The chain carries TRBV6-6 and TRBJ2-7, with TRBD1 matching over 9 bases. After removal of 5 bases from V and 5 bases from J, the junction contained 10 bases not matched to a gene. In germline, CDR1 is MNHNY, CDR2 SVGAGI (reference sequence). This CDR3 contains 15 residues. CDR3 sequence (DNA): TGTGCCAGCAGTGCGCCGGGACAGGGTCCCAACGAGCAGTACTTC. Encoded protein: CASSAPGQGPNEQYF.

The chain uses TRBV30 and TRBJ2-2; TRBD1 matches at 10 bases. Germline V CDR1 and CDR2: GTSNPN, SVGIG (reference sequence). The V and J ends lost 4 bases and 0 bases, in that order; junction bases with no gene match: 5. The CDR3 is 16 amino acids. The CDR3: CAWIRQGAANTGELFF. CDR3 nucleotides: TGTGCCTGGATCCGACAGGGGGCGGCGAACACCGGGGAGCTGTTTTTT.

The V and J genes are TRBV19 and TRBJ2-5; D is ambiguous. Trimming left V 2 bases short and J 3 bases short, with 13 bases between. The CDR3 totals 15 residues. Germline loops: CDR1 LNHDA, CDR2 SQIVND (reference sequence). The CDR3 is CASSINGLRKETQYF. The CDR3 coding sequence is TGTGCCAGTAGTATAAATGGGTTGAGGAAAGAGACCCAGTACTTC. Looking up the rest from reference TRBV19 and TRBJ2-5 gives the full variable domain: DGGITQSPKYLFRKEGQNVTLSCEQNLNHDAMYWYRQDPGQGLRLIYYSQIVNDFQKGDIAEGYSVSREKKESFPLTVTSAQKNPTAFYLCASSINGLRKETQYFGPGTRLLVL.

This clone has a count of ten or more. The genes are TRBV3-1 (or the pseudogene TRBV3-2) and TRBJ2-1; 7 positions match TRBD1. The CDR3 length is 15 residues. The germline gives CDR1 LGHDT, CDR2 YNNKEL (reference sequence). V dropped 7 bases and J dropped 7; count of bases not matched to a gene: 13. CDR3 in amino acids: CASTPLISTGNEQFF. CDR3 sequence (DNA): TGTGCCAGCACCCCCCTAATCTCGACAGGGAATGAGCAGTTCTTC.

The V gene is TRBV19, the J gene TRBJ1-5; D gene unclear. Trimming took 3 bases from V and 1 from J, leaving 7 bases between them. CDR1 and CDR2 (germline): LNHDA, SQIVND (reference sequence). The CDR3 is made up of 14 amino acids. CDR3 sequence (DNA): TGTGCCAGTAGTATGGTCACAAGCAATCAGCCCCAGCATTTT. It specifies CASSMVTSNQPQHF.

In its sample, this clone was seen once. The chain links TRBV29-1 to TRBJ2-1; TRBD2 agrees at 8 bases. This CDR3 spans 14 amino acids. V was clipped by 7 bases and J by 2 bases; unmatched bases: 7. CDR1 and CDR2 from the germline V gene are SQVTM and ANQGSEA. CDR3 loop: CSGRGTSAYNEQFF. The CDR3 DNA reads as TGCAGCGGACGGGGGACTAGTGCCTACAATGAGCAGTTCTTC.

The CDR3 region is CASSYNGVRVSHEQYF. CDR3 bases: TGTGCCAGCAGTTACAACGGGGTCCGAGTGAGCCACGAGCAGTACTTC. The chain is built from TRBV6-5 and TRBJ2-7, with a possible D match to TRBD2 (5 bases). Trimming took 2 bases from V and 5 from J, leaving 19 bases between them. Looked up from germline, CDR1 is MNHEY and CDR2 is SVGAGI. The CDR3 length is 16 residues.